Sequencing of this T cell receptor beta chain was carried out in a study of beta chain features in type 1 diabetes. Broader study findings: There was a moderate but significant shortening of TCRB CDR3s in all four CD4+ subsets of Type 1 diabetes patients.

Expressed TCRB transcripts were sequenced because the isolated RNA had all been reverse transcribed beforehand. Generated by immunoSEQ multiplex PCR, the TCRdb table keeps only in-frame clones and is missing some. The sample has some 270,000 clones, approximately 10% seen once; the top ten hold about 0.018%. There are a few counts of this clone. Its specificity is unknown. Per germline, CDR1 MGHRA and CDR2 YSYEKL. The CDR3 extends over 18 amino acids. V gave up 2 bases and J gave up 2 bases; unmatched junction bases: 6. The chain recombines TRBV4-1 with TRBJ2-3; TRBD2 agrees at 14 bases. The clonotype originates from a young man with type 1 diabetes. The sequenced sample was naive CD4+ T cells from blood. CDR3 nucleotides: TGCGCCAGCAGCCAATGGGGGACTAGCGGGGGAGACACAGATACGCAGTATTTT. Its protein product is CASSQWGTSGGDTDTQYF.